Sequencing of this T cell receptor beta chain was carried out in a study of T cells expressing NK-cell markers. The CDR3 is 18 amino acids. TCRdb reprocessed the 5' RACE reads, with one entry per CDR3 protein and no DNA. In all, the sample yields roughly 420,000 distinct CDR3 sequences. The specimen sequenced was blood T cells: a sorted CD56 or NKG2C T cell subset, CD4+ or CD8+ T cells, or bulk PBMC T cells (not recorded which). The clonotype was recovered from a woman aged 18 to 75 in good health. J is TRBJ2-1 and V is TRBV21-1; TCRdb proposes TRBD2, but this gene call is untestable without DNA. TRBV21-1 is termed a pseudogene. The CDR3 region is CASSKGSSGRSTFGEQFF.